A single sample gave rise to the 8 T cell receptor beta chains below, sequenced in a study of T cells after posttransplantation cyclophosphamide. A marrow graft followed busulfan-fludarabine conditioning, with cyclophosphamide on days +3 and +4. Using immunoSEQ multiplex PCR, the repertoire was profiled, and TCRdb retains in-frame clones only, with some absent. This set yields 6,000 to 9,500 clones and no singletons; the top ten hold less than 7%. This specimen was PBMCs, taken after allogeneic stem cell transplant with posttransplant cyclophosphamide. These TCRs come from a male patient aged 18 to 35 who received an allogeneic stem cell transplant from an unrelated donor, was CMV-positive, and had acute and chronic GVHD. Some of the T cells might come from the graft donor.

The table lists this clone with many counts. The chain joins TRBV27 to TRBJ1-2; TRBD1 might be the D (5 bases). The V end lost 4 bases, the J end lost 4 bases, and 7 bases lay between the germline ends. Germline V gene data show CDR1 as MNHEY and CDR2 as SMNVEV (reference sequence). This CDR3 region has 12 residues. The CDR3 loop is CASSSDSYGYTF. The CDR3 DNA reads as TGTGCCAGCAGTTCAGACAGCTATGGCTACACCTTC.

This clone was observed many times. The V and J genes are TRBV11-3 and TRBJ2-5; 9 nucleotides align to TRBD1. There are 16 residues in the CDR3. V was clipped by 2 bases and J by 5 bases; unmatched bases: 9. Germline assignment: CDR1 SGHNT and CDR2 YENEEA. CDR3 DNA sequence: TGTGCCAGCAGCTTACGGGAACAGGGGGCAGGGGAGACCCAGTACTTC. As protein: CASSLREQGAGETQYF. The entire variable domain, with the rest obtained from reference TRBV11-3 and TRBJ2-5, is as follows: EAGVVQSPRYKIIEKKQPVAFWCNPISGHNTLYWYLQNLGQGPELLIRYENEEAVDDSQLPKDRFSAERLKGVDSTLKIQPAELGDSAVYLCASSLREQGAGETQYFGPGTRLLVL.

This clone was found many times. The V and J genes are TRBV18 and TRBJ1-5; no clear D. Germline loops: CDR1 KGHSH, CDR2 LQKENI. This CDR3 spans 15 amino acids. Trimming took off 5 bases at V and 2 bases at J, with 13 bases between the two ends. In DNA form, the CDR3 reads TGTGCCAGCTCAAAAGGGAGTAATGGCAATCAGCCCCAGCATTTT. It is translated as CASSKGSNGNQPQHF.

This clone has a count of ten or more. This sequence joins TRBV6-6 and TRBJ2-7, with D possibly being TRBD1 (6 bases). With 10 bases removed from V and 2 bases from J, the gap between germline ends came to 12 bases. The CDR3 is 12 residues long. Germline V gene lookup returns CDR1 MNHNY and CDR2 SVGAGI (reference sequence). CDR3 sequence reads: CATQDSAYEQYF. The CDR3 region has the DNA TGTGCCACCCAGGACAGCGCCTACGAGCAGTACTTC.

This clone was picked up many times. The chain has TRBV5-6 and TRBJ2-1; D might be TRBD1 (5 bases). The CDR3 runs to 11 residues. V shed 0 bases and J shed 15 bases, with 10 bases lying between them. Germline lookup yields CDR1 SGHDT and CDR2 YYEEEE. CDR3 loop: CASSLGQGLFF. CDR3 bases: TGTGCCAGCAGCTTGGGGCAGGGCCTGTTCTTC.

Many counts were recorded for this clone. The chain couples TRBV29-1 to TRBJ2-3, with D perhaps matching TRBD1 (6 bases). The V gene lost 3 bases and the J gene lost 3 bases, with 7 bases spanning the gap. The CDR3 has 12 residues. Per the germline V gene, CDR1 is SQVTM and CDR2 is ANQGSEA. The CDR3 loop reads CSVDQGTDTQYF. CDR3 in DNA: TGCAGCGTTGATCAGGGGACAGATACGCAGTATTTT.

This clone was counted at least ten times. V gene TRBV2 combines with J gene TRBJ2-3, with 8 positions matching TRBD2. The CDR3 is 18 amino acids. CDR1 and CDR2 (germline): SNHLY, FYNNEI. The trim removed 6 bases at V and 0 bases at J, leaving 14 bases unmatched. This CDR3 is CASRLPDVAGSSTDTQYF. The CDR3 DNA reads TGTGCCAGCAGATTACCTGATGTAGCGGGGAGTAGCACAGATACGCAGTATTTT.

This clone appeared many times. V gene TRBV4-2 combines with J gene TRBJ2-1; 11 positions match TRBD2. CDR3 length equals 18 residues. The V and J ends lost 4 bases and 5 bases, in that order; junction bases with no gene match: 13. CDR1 is LGHNA and CDR2 is YNFKEQ in the germline V gene. The CDR3 DNA reads as TGTGCCAGCAGCCCGGCTAGCGGGGGGACTCTATTACACAATGAGCAGTTCTTC. This gives the protein CASSPASGGTLLHNEQFF.